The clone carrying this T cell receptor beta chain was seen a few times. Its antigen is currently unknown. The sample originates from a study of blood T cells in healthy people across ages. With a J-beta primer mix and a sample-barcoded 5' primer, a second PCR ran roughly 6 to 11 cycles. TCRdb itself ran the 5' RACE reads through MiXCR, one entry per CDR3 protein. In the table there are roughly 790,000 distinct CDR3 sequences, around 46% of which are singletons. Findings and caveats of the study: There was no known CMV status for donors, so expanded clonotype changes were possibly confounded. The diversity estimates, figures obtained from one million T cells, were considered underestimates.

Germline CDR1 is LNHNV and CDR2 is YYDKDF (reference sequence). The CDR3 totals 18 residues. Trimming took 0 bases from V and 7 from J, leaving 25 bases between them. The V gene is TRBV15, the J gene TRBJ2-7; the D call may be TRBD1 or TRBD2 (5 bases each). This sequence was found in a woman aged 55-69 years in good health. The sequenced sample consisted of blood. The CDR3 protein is CATSRDEGWNSGYNEQYF. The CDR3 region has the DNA TGTGCCACCAGCAGAGATGAGGGGTGGAACAGTGGCTACAATGAGCAGTACTTC.